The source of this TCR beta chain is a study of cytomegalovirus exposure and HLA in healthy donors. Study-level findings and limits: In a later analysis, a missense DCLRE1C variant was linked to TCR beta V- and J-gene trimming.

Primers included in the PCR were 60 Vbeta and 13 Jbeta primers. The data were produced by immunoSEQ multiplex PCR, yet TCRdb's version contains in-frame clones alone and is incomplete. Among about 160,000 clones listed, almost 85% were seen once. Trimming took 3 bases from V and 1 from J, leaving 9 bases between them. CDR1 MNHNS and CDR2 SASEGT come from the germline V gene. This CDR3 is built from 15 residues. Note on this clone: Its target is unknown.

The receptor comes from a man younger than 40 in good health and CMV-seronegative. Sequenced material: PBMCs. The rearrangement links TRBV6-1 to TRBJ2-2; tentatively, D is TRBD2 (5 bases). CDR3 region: CASSDWAGNTGELFF. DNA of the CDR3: TGTGCCAGCAGTGATTGGGCGGGGAACACCGGGGAGCTGTTTTTT.